This T cell receptor (beta chain) was profiled in a study of blood T cells in healthy people across ages. Study-wide results and caveats: More naive CD4+ cells and higher diversity marked long-lived donors relative to aged donors.

Through a sample-barcoded 5' primer and a J-beta primer mix, a second PCR was run for about 6 to 11 cycles. A single record per CDR3 protein comes from TCRdb applying MiXCR to the 5' RACE reads. Altogether some 1,000,000 distinct CDR3 sequences are present, about 23% being singletons, with the ten largest covering 0.75%. Details on this clonotype: The antigen is unknown.

The germline CDR1 and CDR2 sequences are SEHNR and FQNEAQ (reference sequence). V lost 2 bases and J lost 2, with 12 bases in between. CDR3 size: 16 residues. Separately, the same data were catalogued under a study of T cells of mothers and their children. Per that study: Sequencing returned over 9 million TCR beta CDR3 reads per mother and 2.5 million to 3 million per child. Normalized overlap was always slightly, never significantly, higher in related than unrelated mother-child pairs. There was no detection of any persistent microchimeric T cell clones.

What was sequenced was blood. The source of this sequence is a girl aged 2-10 years in good health. V gene TRBV7-9 combines with J gene TRBJ2-2; D is possibly TRBD1 or TRBD2 (5 bases each). This chain's CDR3 is CASSLHRDHNTGELFF. The CDR3 DNA sequence: TGTGCCAGCAGCTTACATAGGGACCATAACACCGGGGAGCTGTTTTTT.